The rows below give T cell receptor beta chains drawn from one sample of a study of post-analysis software for immune sequencing data. TCRdb itself ran the PCR reads through MiXCR, one entry per CDR3 protein. The table has 650,000 to 850,000 distinct CDR3 sequences, about 43% seen once; the top ten hold roughly 4.9%. The specimen was blood. All receptors derive from a girl aged 5-17 years with multiple sclerosis. Both conserved end residues are part of each CDR3. D genes are given only for firm matches. Size is stated for part of the rows, as once, few or many counts, or as a class when the clone is expanded.

clone_size,d_call,v_call,j_call,cdr3_nt,cdr3_aa
.,.,TRBV25-1,TRBJ2-4,TGTGCCAGCAGTGTATCGGGTTTGAACATTCAGTACTTC,CASSVSGLNIQYF
.,.,TRBV7-3,TRBJ1-1,TGTGCCAGCAGCTCGGAGCCGGGACAGAACACTGAAGCTTTCTTT,CASSSEPGQNTEAFF
.,TRBD1,TRBV20-1,TRBJ1-2,TGCAGTGCCGATAGGACAGGGGGAAGAGGCTACACCTTC,CSADRTGGRGYTF
.,.,TRBV11-2,TRBJ2-1,TGTGCCAGCAGCTTAGTCCGTTACTACGATGAGCAGTTCTTC,CASSLVRYYDEQFF
few,.,TRBV29-1,TRBJ2-3,TGCAGCGTTGAAGTGGTAGGGGCAGATACGCAGTATTTT,CSVEVVGADTQYF
.,.,TRBV25-1,TRBJ1-2,TGTGCCAGCAGTGGAGACCGGGCCACGGGTGGCTACACCTTC,CASSGDRATGGYTF
few,TRBD2,TRBV4-1,TRBJ2-1,TGCGCCAGCAGCCAAGACTGGGGGGGACTAGCGGGAGGGCTTGAGCAGTTCTTC,CASSQDWGGLAGGLEQFF
.,.,TRBV10-3,TRBJ1-1,TGTGCCATCAGTGGGGGGGACCTATTTGATGAAGCTTTCTTT,CAISGGDLFDEAFF
.,TRBD1,TRBV2,TRBJ2-5,TGTGCCAGCTCCCCGGCGGGGACAGGGGTTAAGGAGCAGTACTTC,CASSPAGTGVKEQYF
.,.,TRBV3-1,TRBJ1-2,TGTGCCAGCAGCCGATCTTCGCCCTGGGACGCCCGAGGGTCCTATGGCTACACCTTC,CASSRSSPWDARGSYGYTF
.,TRBD2,TRBV7-9,TRBJ2-1,TGTGCCAGCAGCTTATCCCTCCCCAGCGGGAGGAGATGGGACGTAGAGCAGTTTTTC,CASSLSLPSGRRWDVEQFF
.,.,TRBV9,TRBJ1-1,TGTGCCAGCAGCATAGGTTGGGGGGCGATGAACACTGAAGCTTTCTTT,CASSIGWGAMNTEAFF
.,.,TRBV13,TRBJ1-2,TGTGCCAGCAGCTTAGACAGGTTGGCGGTGAACTATGGCTACACCTTC,CASSLDRLAVNYGYTF
.,.,TRBV9,TRBJ2-1,TGTGCCAGCAGCGCCCACAATGAGCAGTTCTTC,CASSAHNEQFF
once,TRBD1,TRBV13,TRBJ1-1,TGTGCCAGCAGCTTACGGGACAGGAGGACTGAAGCTTTCTTT,CASSLRDRRTEAFF
.,TRBD2,TRBV20-1,TRBJ2-3,TGCAGTACTAGACTGCCTAGCGGGAGTCGCGTGCAGTATTTT,CSTRLPSGSRVQYF
.,.,TRBV18,TRBJ2-7,TGTGCCAGCTCTCCGACACGGAAAAGCTCCTACGAGCAGTACTTC,CASSPTRKSSYEQYF
.,.,TRBV18,TRBJ2-7,TGTGCCAGCTCACTACCCCAGGGGACCCCTACCTACGAGCAGTACTTC,CASSLPQGTPTYEQYF
few,.,TRBV6-5,TRBJ2-5,TGTGCCAGCAGTTACGGGGGTAAGGACCGAGAGACCCAGTACTTC,CASSYGGKDRETQYF
.,TRBD1,TRBV4-1,TRBJ2-7,TGCGCCAGCAGCCAATCAGAGGGGGCCACCTACGAGCAGTACTTC,CASSQSEGATYEQYF
once,TRBD2,TRBV6-6,TRBJ2-7,TGTGCCAGCAGTCCTCCCCTAGCGGGAGCCCCCTACGAACAGTACTTC,CASSPPLAGAPYEQYF
.,.,TRBV5-6,TRBJ1-2,TGTGCCAGCAGCTACGGGCCGGGTCCGGGCTACACCTTC,CASSYGPGPGYTF